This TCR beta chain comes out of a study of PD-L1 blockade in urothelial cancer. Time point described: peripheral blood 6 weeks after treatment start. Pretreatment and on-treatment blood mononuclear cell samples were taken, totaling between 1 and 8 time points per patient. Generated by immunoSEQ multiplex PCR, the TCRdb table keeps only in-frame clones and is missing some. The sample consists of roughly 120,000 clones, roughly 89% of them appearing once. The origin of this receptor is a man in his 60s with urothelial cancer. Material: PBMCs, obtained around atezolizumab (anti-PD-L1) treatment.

The CDR3 DNA sequence: TGTGCCAGCAGTTCCCGACTCTGGGAGCAGTACTTC. It codes for CASSSRLWEQYF. The gene calls are TRBV28 and TRBJ2-7, with unresolved D. Germline V lookup: CDR1 MDHEN, CDR2 SYDVKM. V shed 4 bases and J shed 7 bases, with 11 bases lying between them. CDR3 size: 12 residues.